This T cell receptor beta chain is from a study of Ad26.COV2.S vaccination and SARS-CoV-2 variants. Findings of the study overall: Those who received vaccine or placebo ended up with similar non-spike TCR breadth.

Trimming at V came to 10 bases and at J to 4 bases, leaving 11 bases not matched to a gene. CDR3 length: 14 amino acids. CDR1 ENHRY and CDR2 SYGVKD come from the germline V gene. Sequencing used immunoSEQ multiplex PCR; TCRdb keeps in-frame clones, though not all of them. The sample shows 350,000 to 500,000 clones, around 91% of them seen only once. Treatment of the sample: about 20 received Ad26.COV2.S at low or high dose, single or two shots; 5 received placebo; per-sample allocation not given. At day 63 after the first vaccine or placebo injection, samples were drawn. About this clone itself: What it binds is not known.

The J gene is TRBJ2-7, the V gene TRBV10-3, with 9 bases aligning to TRBD2. The sequence came from a person aged 18-60 years who received the Ad26.COV2.S COVID-19 vaccine or a placebo. The specimen comprised peripheral blood, sampled in a trial of Ad26.COV2.S vaccine versus placebo. CDR3 nucleotides: TGTGCCACCCGATTAGCGGGAGAGAGGTACGAGCAGTACTTC. Translated: CATRLAGERYEQYF.